The sequence of this T cell receptor (beta chain) was determined in a study of breast tumors, draining lymph nodes, adjacent tissues (dated by TCRdb to 2016 to 2017). In the study overall: TCR beta repertoires were compared across tumor, adjacent nontumor tissue and axillary lymph nodes obtained from breast cancer patients. In human breast cancer, the study set out to evaluate how tumor, surrounding tissue and draining lymph node repertoires relate to one another and whether T cells may move between these sites. Overall study results and their limits: The similarity between tumor and nontumor tissue repertoires was significantly greater in luminal-like breast cancer than in basal-like breast cancer. The data were considered consistent with the idea that most tumor T cells come from the lymph node and then expand in tumor tissue. Tumor T-cell repertoires showed less diversity than lymph node repertoires and more diversity than nontumor tissue repertoires, and tumor T-cell repertoires showed preferential V and J gene usage. The study presented the conclusion that tumor T cells originate in lymph nodes as consistent with a hypothesis, not as something directly demonstrated.

The reads were generated on an Illumina HiSeq 2000. TCR beta chain libraries were generated by multiplex PCR amplification. High-throughput sequencing was used to analyze the amplified TCR beta chain products. Starting from the raw public reads, TCRdb applied fastp trimming at Q25, assembled clones with MiXCR and retained in-frame beta chains. Rows merge per CDR3 protein into single entries with the most common DNA and genes. The sample table shows more than 80,000 distinct CDR3 sequences, and less than 40% are seen once. The ten largest clonotypes hold less than 6% of the sample. Lymph node samples came from the axillary draining lymph nodes of breast cancer patients. The CDR3 has 16 amino acids, counting the end cysteine and phenylalanine. Kept here is only the CDR3 DNA, which spans 48 bases and is read in frame from base 1. The germline V gene supplies CDR1 SGHRS and CDR2 YFSETQ. The V and J ends are trimmed by 0 bases and 2 bases, leaving 13 bases between them.

Points on this clonotype: Its antigen target is currently unknown. Within one base of it there is no much larger clone, and no base qualities were kept.

The receptor was isolated from a female donor with breast cancer. Some clones in this sample may be carry-over from other donors' samples. This chain is built from TRBV5-1 and TRBJ2-3, and TRBD1 may be the D gene, going by 5 matching bases. Sequenced sample: axillary lymph node tissue. In nucleotides, the sequence is TGCGCCAGCAGCTTGGATGGTAGGGGATTCACAGATACGCAGTATTTT. Its coded protein is CASSLDGRGFTDTQYF.